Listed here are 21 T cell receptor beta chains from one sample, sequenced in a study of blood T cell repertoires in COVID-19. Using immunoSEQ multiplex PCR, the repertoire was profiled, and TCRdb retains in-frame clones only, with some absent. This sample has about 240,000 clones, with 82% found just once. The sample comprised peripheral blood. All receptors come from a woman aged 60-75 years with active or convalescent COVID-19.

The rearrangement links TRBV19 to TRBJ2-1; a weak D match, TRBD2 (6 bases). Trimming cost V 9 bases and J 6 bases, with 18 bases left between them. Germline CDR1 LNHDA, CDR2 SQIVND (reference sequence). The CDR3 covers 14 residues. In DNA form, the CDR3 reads TGTGCCAGCGGGACTTCCTCCTTAAGCAATGAGCAGTTCTTC. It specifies CASGTSSLSNEQFF.

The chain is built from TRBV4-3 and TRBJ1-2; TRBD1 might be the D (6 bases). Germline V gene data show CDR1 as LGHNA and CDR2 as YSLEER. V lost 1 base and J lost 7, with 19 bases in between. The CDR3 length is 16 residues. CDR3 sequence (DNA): TGCGCCAGCAGCCAAGGTCAAACAGGGAAAGTAAGTGGCTACACCTTC. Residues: CASSQGQTGKVSGYTF.

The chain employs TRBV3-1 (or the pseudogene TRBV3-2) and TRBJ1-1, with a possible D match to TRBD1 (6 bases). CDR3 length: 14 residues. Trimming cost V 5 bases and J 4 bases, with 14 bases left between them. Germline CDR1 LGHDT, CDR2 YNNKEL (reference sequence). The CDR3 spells CASSMRQVTTEAFF. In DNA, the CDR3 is TGTGCCAGCAGCATGCGACAGGTGACCACTGAAGCTTTCTTT.

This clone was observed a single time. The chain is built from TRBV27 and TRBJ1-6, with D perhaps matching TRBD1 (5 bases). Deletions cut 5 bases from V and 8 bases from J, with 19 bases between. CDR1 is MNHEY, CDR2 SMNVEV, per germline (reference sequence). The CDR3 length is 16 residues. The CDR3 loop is CASSRLPGTAYSPLHF. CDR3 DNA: TGTGCCAGCAGTCGGCTTCCCGGGACTGCCTATTCACCCCTCCACTTT.

The CDR3 here is CASSQQPGQGPKLFF. The CDR3 DNA sequence: TGTGCCAGCAGCCAACAACCGGGACAGGGTCCCAAACTGTTTTTT. The gene calls are TRBV3-1 (or the pseudogene TRBV3-2) and TRBJ1-4; 9 bases line up with TRBD1. This CDR3 is 15 amino acids long. Germline CDR1 reads LGHDT; CDR2 reads YNNKEL (reference sequence). J gave up 11 bases and V 2 bases, and 9 bases lay outside the gene matches.

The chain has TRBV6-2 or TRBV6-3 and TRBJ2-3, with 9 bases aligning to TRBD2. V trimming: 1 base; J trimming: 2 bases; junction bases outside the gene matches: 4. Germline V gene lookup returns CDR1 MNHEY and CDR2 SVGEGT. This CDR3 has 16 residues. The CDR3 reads CASSYLAGDSTDTQYF. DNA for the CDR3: TGTGCCAGCAGTTACTTAGCGGGGGACTCCACAGATACGCAGTATTTT.

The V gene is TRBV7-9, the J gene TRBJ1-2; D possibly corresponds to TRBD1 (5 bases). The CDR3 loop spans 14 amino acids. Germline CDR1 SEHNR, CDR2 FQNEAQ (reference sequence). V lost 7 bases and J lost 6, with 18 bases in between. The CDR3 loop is CASTPGLQVDGYTF. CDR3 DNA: TGTGCCAGCACACCCGGGTTACAGGTAGATGGCTACACCTTC.

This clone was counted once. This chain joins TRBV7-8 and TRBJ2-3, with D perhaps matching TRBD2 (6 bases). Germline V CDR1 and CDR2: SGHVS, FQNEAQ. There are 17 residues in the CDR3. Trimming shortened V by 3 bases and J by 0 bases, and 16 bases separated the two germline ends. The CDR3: CASSFGGVSYSTDTQYF. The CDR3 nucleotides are TGTGCCAGCAGCTTCGGCGGGGTGTCTTATAGCACAGATACGCAGTATTTT.

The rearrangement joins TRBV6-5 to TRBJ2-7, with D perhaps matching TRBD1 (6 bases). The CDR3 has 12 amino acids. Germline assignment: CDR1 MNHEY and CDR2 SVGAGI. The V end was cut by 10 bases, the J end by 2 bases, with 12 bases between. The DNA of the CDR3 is TGTGCCACCCACAGGGATACCTACGAGCAGTACTTC. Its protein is CATHRDTYEQYF.

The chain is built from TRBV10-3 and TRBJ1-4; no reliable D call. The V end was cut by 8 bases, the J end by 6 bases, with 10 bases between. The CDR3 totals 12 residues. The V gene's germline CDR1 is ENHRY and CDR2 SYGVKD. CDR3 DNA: TGTGCCATCGGCGGCCTGGATGAAAAACTGTTTTTT. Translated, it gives CAIGGLDEKLFF.

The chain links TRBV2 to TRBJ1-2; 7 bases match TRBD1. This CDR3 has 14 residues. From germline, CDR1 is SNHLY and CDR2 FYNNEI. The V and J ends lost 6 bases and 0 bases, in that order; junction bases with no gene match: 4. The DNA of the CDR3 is TGTGCCAGCAGGCGGACAGGCGCTAACTATGGCTACACCTTC. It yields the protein CASRRTGANYGYTF. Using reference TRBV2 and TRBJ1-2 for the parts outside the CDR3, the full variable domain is EPEVTQTPSHQVTQMGQEVILRCVPISNHLYFYWYRQILGQKVEFLVSFYNNEISEKSEIFDDQFSVERPDGSNFTLKIRSTKLEDSAMYFCASRRTGANYGYTFGSGTRLTVV.

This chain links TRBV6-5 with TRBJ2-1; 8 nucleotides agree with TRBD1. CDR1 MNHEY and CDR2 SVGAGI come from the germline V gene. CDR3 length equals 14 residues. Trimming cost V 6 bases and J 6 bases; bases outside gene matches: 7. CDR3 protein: CASRLLTGVNEQFF. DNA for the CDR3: TGTGCCAGCAGGCTTCTGACAGGGGTCAATGAGCAGTTCTTC.

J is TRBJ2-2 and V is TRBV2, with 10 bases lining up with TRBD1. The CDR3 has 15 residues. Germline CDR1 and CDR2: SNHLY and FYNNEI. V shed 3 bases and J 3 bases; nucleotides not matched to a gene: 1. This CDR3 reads CASSEGQGYTGELFF. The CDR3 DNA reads TGTGCCAGCAGTGAGGGACAGGGGTACACCGGGGAGCTGTTTTTT.

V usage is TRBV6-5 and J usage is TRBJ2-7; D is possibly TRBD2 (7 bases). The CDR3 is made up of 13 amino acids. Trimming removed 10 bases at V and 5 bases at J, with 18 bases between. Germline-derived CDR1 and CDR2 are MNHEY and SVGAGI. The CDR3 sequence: CATREGGRNEQYF. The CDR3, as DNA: TGTGCCACAAGGGAGGGGGGTCGCAACGAGCAGTACTTC.

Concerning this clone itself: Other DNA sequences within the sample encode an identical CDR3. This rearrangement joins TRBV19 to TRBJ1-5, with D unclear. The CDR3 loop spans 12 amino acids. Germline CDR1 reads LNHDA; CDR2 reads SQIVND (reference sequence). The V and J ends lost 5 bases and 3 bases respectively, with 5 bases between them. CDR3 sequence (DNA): TGTGCCAGTAGTCCCTCCAATCAGCCCCAGCATTTT. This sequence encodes CASSPSNQPQHF.

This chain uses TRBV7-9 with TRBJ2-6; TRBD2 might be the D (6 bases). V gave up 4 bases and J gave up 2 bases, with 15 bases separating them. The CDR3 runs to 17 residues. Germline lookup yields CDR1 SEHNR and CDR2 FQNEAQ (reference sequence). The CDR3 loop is CASSSEGGIPGANVLTF. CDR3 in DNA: TGTGCCAGCAGCTCTGAAGGAGGGATACCTGGGGCCAACGTCCTGACTTTC.

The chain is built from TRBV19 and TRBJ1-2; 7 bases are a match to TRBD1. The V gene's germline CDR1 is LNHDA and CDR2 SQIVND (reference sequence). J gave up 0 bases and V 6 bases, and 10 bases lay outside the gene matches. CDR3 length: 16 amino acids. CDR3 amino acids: CASSLGAGTANYGYTF. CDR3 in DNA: TGTGCCAGTAGCCTGGGGGCCGGGACAGCTAACTATGGCTACACCTTC.

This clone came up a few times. CDR3 protein: CASSLYTSSYNEQFF. The CDR3 coding sequence is TGTGCCAGCAGTTTATACACCAGCTCCTACAATGAGCAGTTCTTC. The rearrangement uses TRBV27 and TRBJ2-1, with D unresolved. The CDR3 runs to 15 residues. V was clipped by 1 base and J by 0 bases, with 7 bases between them. The V gene's germline CDR1 is MNHEY and CDR2 SMNVEV (reference sequence).

CDR3 protein: CASSRGGRGLQETQYF. DNA for the CDR3: TGCGCCAGCAGCCGCGGCGGCAGGGGGCTCCAAGAGACCCAGTACTTC. This chain joins TRBV5-1 and TRBJ2-5, with 8 bases lining up with TRBD1. Germline-derived CDR1 and CDR2 are SGHRS and YFSETQ. V shed 4 bases, J shed 1 base, and the junction held 9 bases outside the gene matches. This CDR3 comprises 16 residues.

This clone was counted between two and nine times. CDR3 sequence (DNA): TGTGCCATCAGTGTCACGGGGGGGCGGGATACGCAGTATTTT. Translating it yields CAISVTGGRDTQYF. The rearrangement uses TRBV10-3 and TRBJ2-3, with TRBD2 matching 8 bases. The CDR3 consists of 14 residues. Germline assignment: CDR1 ENHRY and CDR2 SYGVKD. The V segment lost 4 bases and the J segment 6 bases; nucleotides outside the gene matches: 6.

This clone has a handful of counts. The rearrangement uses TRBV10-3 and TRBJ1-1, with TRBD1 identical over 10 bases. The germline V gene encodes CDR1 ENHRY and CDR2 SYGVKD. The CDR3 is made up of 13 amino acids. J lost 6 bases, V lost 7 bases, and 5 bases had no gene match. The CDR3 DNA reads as TGTGCCATCAACCCCGGGACAGGGGCTGAAGCTTTCTTT. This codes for CAINPGTGAEAFF.